These T cell receptor beta chains were read from a single sample in a study of post-analysis software for immune sequencing data. Using its own MiXCR run on the PCR reads, TCRdb lists one record per CDR3 protein. The top ten hold 4.5% to 5.5% of the sample, which has about 260,000 distinct CDR3 sequences, 30% to 45% seen once. Sequencing input: blood. The receptors come from a girl between 5 and 17 years old with multiple sclerosis. The CDR3 runs from the conserved cysteine through the conserved F or W. A D gene is named only where the DNA matches it firmly. Some rows have no size entry. The others give once, few or many, or a class for an expanded clone.

j_call: TRBJ2-7; v_call: TRBV20-1; d_call: TRBD2; clone_size: NA; cdr3_nt: TGCAGTGCTGGGGGGCCTAGCGGGCGCTACGATGAGCAGTACTTC; cdr3_aa: CSAGGPSGRYDEQYF
j_call: TRBJ2-3; v_call: TRBV4-1; d_call: TRBD1; clone_size: many; cdr3_nt: TGCGCCAGCAGCCAAGATTGGACGGGACAGCATCTCACAGATACGCAGTATTTT; cdr3_aa: CASSQDWTGQHLTDTQYF
j_call: TRBJ2-7; v_call: TRBV14; d_call: TRBD1; clone_size: many; cdr3_nt: TGTGCCAGCAGCCAAGATTTACGCGGGACAGGGGACGCCTACGAGCAGTACTTC; cdr3_aa: CASSQDLRGTGDAYEQYF
j_call: TRBJ2-5; v_call: TRBV7-9; d_call: TRBD2; clone_size: few; cdr3_nt: TGTGCCAGCACCCATGGGACTATCCAAGAGACCCAGTACTTC; cdr3_aa: CASTHGTIQETQYF
j_call: TRBJ1-1; v_call: TRBV28; d_call: NA; clone_size: NA; cdr3_nt: TGTGCCAGCAGCCGGCCGGGGCCCACTGAAGCTTTCTTT; cdr3_aa: CASSRPGPTEAFF
j_call: TRBJ1-4; v_call: TRBV4-1; d_call: TRBD1; clone_size: many; cdr3_nt: TGCGCCAGCAGCCACGAAGGACAGGCTAATGAAAAACTGTTTTTT; cdr3_aa: CASSHEGQANEKLFF
j_call: TRBJ2-3; v_call: TRBV20-1; d_call: NA; clone_size: few; cdr3_nt: TGCAGTGCTAGACCTGCGGGAAAAGATACGCAGTATTTT; cdr3_aa: CSARPAGKDTQYF
j_call: TRBJ1-1; v_call: TRBV6-5; d_call: TRBD1; clone_size: once; cdr3_nt: TGTGCCAGCAGTAGCGGACAGGAGAACACTGAAGCTTTCTTT; cdr3_aa: CASSSGQENTEAFF
j_call: TRBJ2-5; v_call: TRBV4-1; d_call: NA; clone_size: many; cdr3_nt: TGCGCCAGCAGCCAAGATAACGCGGACCAAGAGACCCAGTACTTC; cdr3_aa: CASSQDNADQETQYF
j_call: TRBJ2-3; v_call: TRBV12-3/TRBV12-4; d_call: NA; clone_size: many; cdr3_nt: TGTGCCAGCAGAAGTCCGACCCGCACAGATACGCAGTATTTT; cdr3_aa: CASRSPTRTDTQYF
j_call: TRBJ2-1; v_call: TRBV5-1; d_call: NA; clone_size: NA; cdr3_nt: TGCGCCAGCAGCCCGGCCAGTTATGAGCAGTTCTTC; cdr3_aa: CASSPASYEQFF
j_call: TRBJ1-4; v_call: TRBV5-1; d_call: NA; clone_size: few; cdr3_nt: TGCGCCAGCAGCCGGGGGACAAGGAGCGACCTAACGACGAAACTGTTTTTT; cdr3_aa: CASSRGTRSDLTTKLFF
j_call: TRBJ1-5; v_call: TRBV5-1; d_call: NA; clone_size: many; cdr3_nt: TGCGCCAGCAGCTTGGGGGTAGATCAGCCCCAGCATTTT; cdr3_aa: CASSLGVDQPQHF
j_call: TRBJ1-6; v_call: TRBV12-3/TRBV12-4; d_call: NA; clone_size: NA; cdr3_nt: TGTGCCAGCAGCACAAGTAGTTCACCCCTCCACTTT; cdr3_aa: CASSTSSSPLHF
j_call: TRBJ2-5; v_call: TRBV12-3/TRBV12-4; d_call: NA; clone_size: many; cdr3_nt: TGTGCCAGCAGTTTCGGTGAGACCCAGTACTTC; cdr3_aa: CASSFGETQYF
j_call: TRBJ2-1; v_call: TRBV18; d_call: NA; clone_size: NA; cdr3_nt: TGTGCCAGCTCACCCCCAGCGGGCCACCCTTACAATGAGCAGTTCTTC; cdr3_aa: CASSPPAGHPYNEQFF
j_call: TRBJ2-5; v_call: TRBV6-6; d_call: NA; clone_size: NA; cdr3_nt: TGTGCCAGCAGCGCCCCCGGGACGCCCCAAGAGACCCAGTACTTC; cdr3_aa: CASSAPGTPQETQYF
j_call: TRBJ2-5; v_call: TRBV28; d_call: NA; clone_size: many; cdr3_nt: TGTGCCAGCAGTTTAACGAAGACCCAGTACTTC; cdr3_aa: CASSLTKTQYF
j_call: TRBJ2-5; v_call: TRBV4-2; d_call: NA; clone_size: many; cdr3_nt: TGTGCCAGCAGCCAAGATCATCCGGGGGGCATTAGTGTAGGAGAGACCCAGTACTTC; cdr3_aa: CASSQDHPGGISVGETQYF
j_call: TRBJ2-3; v_call: TRBV5-1; d_call: NA; clone_size: many; cdr3_nt: TGCGCCAGCAGCATATCCGGGACGGCAGGAGATACGCAGTATTTT; cdr3_aa: CASSISGTAGDTQYF
j_call: TRBJ2-1; v_call: TRBV5-1; d_call: NA; clone_size: many; cdr3_nt: TGCGCCAGCAGAGGGACGCTATACAATGAGCAGTTCTTC; cdr3_aa: CASRGTLYNEQFF
j_call: TRBJ2-7; v_call: TRBV6-6; d_call: TRBD1; clone_size: NA; cdr3_nt: TGTGCCAGCAGTGAGCGGACAGGGTACGGCGAGCAGTACTTC; cdr3_aa: CASSERTGYGEQYF
j_call: TRBJ2-3; v_call: TRBV13; d_call: NA; clone_size: NA; cdr3_nt: TGTGCCAGCAGCTTAGATGGGGTCGGGGGCACAGATACGCAGTATTTT; cdr3_aa: CASSLDGVGGTDTQYF
j_call: TRBJ2-4; v_call: TRBV6-6; d_call: TRBD1; clone_size: NA; cdr3_nt: TGTGCCAGCAGTTACTCAGGCCCGGACAGGGCCAAAAACATTCAGTACTTC; cdr3_aa: CASSYSGPDRAKNIQYF
j_call: TRBJ1-1; v_call: TRBV3-1; d_call: NA; clone_size: few; cdr3_nt: TGTGCCAGCAGCTCAGAAGGGACTGAAGCTTTCTTT; cdr3_aa: CASSSEGTEAFF
j_call: TRBJ2-1; v_call: TRBV12-3/TRBV12-4; d_call: NA; clone_size: many; cdr3_nt: TGTGCCAGCAGGGAACTGACAGTACACAATGAGCAGTTCTTC; cdr3_aa: CASRELTVHNEQFF
j_call: TRBJ1-2; v_call: TRBV28; d_call: NA; clone_size: few; cdr3_nt: TGTGCCAGCAGTTTCATCAGGGTCTATGGCTACACCTTC; cdr3_aa: CASSFIRVYGYTF
j_call: TRBJ2-3; v_call: TRBV3-1; d_call: TRBD2; clone_size: many; cdr3_nt: TGTGCCAGCAGCCACCGACTAGCGAGCGGCACAGATACGCAGTATTTT; cdr3_aa: CASSHRLASGTDTQYF
j_call: TRBJ1-5; v_call: TRBV3-1; d_call: NA; clone_size: few; cdr3_nt: TGTGCCAGCAGTTTTAGGGGAGTCAATCAGCCCCAGCATTTT; cdr3_aa: CASSFRGVNQPQHF
j_call: TRBJ2-3; v_call: TRBV24-1; d_call: NA; clone_size: few; cdr3_nt: TGTGCCACCAGTGATTCCGGGACAGATACGCAGTATTTT; cdr3_aa: CATSDSGTDTQYF
j_call: TRBJ2-4; v_call: TRBV7-2; d_call: TRBD1; clone_size: NA; cdr3_nt: TGTGCCAGCAGCTTGGGGACAGCAAACATTCAGTACTTC; cdr3_aa: CASSLGTANIQYF
j_call: TRBJ2-1; v_call: TRBV11-1; d_call: NA; clone_size: many; cdr3_nt: TGTGCCAGCAAGCTTAAGGGGGGCAGTTGGCAGTTCTTC; cdr3_aa: CASKLKGGSWQFF
j_call: TRBJ1-2; v_call: TRBV5-1; d_call: NA; clone_size: many; cdr3_nt: TGCGCCAGCAGCCCAGAGGGTAACTATGGCTACACCTTC; cdr3_aa: CASSPEGNYGYTF
j_call: TRBJ1-1; v_call: TRBV12-3/TRBV12-4; d_call: NA; clone_size: few; cdr3_nt: TGTGCCAGCAGTTTATGGCAGGGGCGTTCCACTGAAGCTTTCTTT; cdr3_aa: CASSLWQGRSTEAFF
j_call: TRBJ1-1; v_call: TRBV29-1; d_call: NA; clone_size: many; cdr3_nt: TGCAGCGTGGCACTAAGGGGGAGGAACACTGAAGCTTTCTTT; cdr3_aa: CSVALRGRNTEAFF